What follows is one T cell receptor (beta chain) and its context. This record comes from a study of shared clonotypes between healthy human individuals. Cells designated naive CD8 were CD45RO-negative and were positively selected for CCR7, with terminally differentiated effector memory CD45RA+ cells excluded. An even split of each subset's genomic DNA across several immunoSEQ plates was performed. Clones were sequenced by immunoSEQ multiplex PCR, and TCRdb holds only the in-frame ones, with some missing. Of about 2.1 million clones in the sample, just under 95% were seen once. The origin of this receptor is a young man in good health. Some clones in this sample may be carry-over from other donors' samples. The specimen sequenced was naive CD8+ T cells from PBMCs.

In DNA, the CDR3 is TGTGCCAGCAGTTTGGGGACCCTAACCCTGGAGGGCTACACCTTC. It codes for CASSLGTLTLEGYTF. The rearrangement links TRBV27 to TRBJ1-2; a weak D match, TRBD1 (5 bases). V lost 3 bases to trimming and J lost 8 bases, with 19 bases between them. The CDR3 has 15 residues. CDR1 and CDR2 (germline): MNHEY, SMNVEV (reference sequence).